This is a list of T cell receptor beta chains from one sample in a study of OX40 agonist ivuxolimab in advanced cancers. TCRdb keeps only in-frame clones here, not all; method: immunoSEQ multiplex PCR. The data hold some 70,000 clones, with about 92% observed a single time. Here the sequenced sample was CD4+ or CD8+ T cells sorted from blood, taken in a trial of the OX40 agonist ivuxolimab. The source of these receptors is an adult with an advanced solid tumor such as melanoma, head and neck, liver or kidney cancer. The CDR3 runs from the conserved cysteine through the conserved F or W. The D gene is left open where the match is weak. Size values are once, few and many counts, or a class for expanded clones, and some rows have none.

NA	TRBD1	TRBJ2-3	TRBV14	TGTGCCAGCAGCCGTTCCGGGACAGGGCCGTTTTATTTCACAGATACGCAGTATTTT	CASSRSGTGPFYFTDTQYF
NA	NA	TRBJ1-2	TRBV30	TGTGCCTGGAGTAGGGAGTTCAACTATGGCTACACCTTC	CAWSREFNYGYTF
NA	NA	TRBJ1-3	TRBV30	TGTGCCTGGATAGACAGGAGCTCTGGAAACACCATATATTTT	CAWIDRSSGNTIYF
NA	NA	TRBJ1-3	TRBV11-2	TGTGCCAGCAGCTCGCCCCCGGGGGCGGGAAACACCATATATTTT	CASSSPPGAGNTIYF
NA	NA	TRBJ1-3	TRBV7-9	TGTGCCAGCAGCTTGGAGGGGGGCTCTGGAAACACCATATATTTT	CASSLEGGSGNTIYF
NA	NA	TRBJ2-3	TRBV6-6	TGTGCCAGCAGTCCTGGACAAAAGTCCACAGATACGCAGTATTTT	CASSPGQKSTDTQYF
NA	NA	TRBJ1-5	TRBV6-5	TGTGCCAGCAGTGAATGGGGTAATCAGCCCCAGCATTTT	CASSEWGNQPQHF
NA	TRBD2	TRBJ2-6	TRBV5-4	TGTGCCAGCAGCCAAGGACTAGCGGGGGCTGGGGCCAACGTCCTGACTTTC	CASSQGLAGAGANVLTF
NA	NA	TRBJ1-3	TRBV7-6	TGTGCCAGCAGCCGAGTCCTGACGGATTCTGGAAACACCATATATTTT	CASSRVLTDSGNTIYF
NA	NA	TRBJ1-3	TRBV5-1	TGCGCCAGCAAGCTTGGAAACACCATATATTTT	CASKLGNTIYF
NA	NA	TRBJ1-6	TRBV6-1	TGTGCCAGCAGACCACATAATTCACCCCTCCACTTT	CASRPHNSPLHF
NA	NA	TRBJ2-5	TRBV11-2	TGTGCCAGCAGCTTGACAGGTTTTGAGACCCAGTACTTC	CASSLTGFETQYF
NA	TRBD2	TRBJ2-3	TRBV27	TGTGCCAGCAGTTTGCTAGCGGGGGGATTTAAAGATACGCAGTATTTT	CASSLLAGGFKDTQYF
NA	NA	TRBJ2-3	TRBV5-1	TGCGCCAGCAGCTTGGAGGGGGGGCCGGCAGATACGCAGTATTTT	CASSLEGGPADTQYF
NA	NA	TRBJ2-6	TRBV5-1	TGCGCCAGCAGCTTGACCACGGGGGCCAACGTCCTGACTTTC	CASSLTTGANVLTF
NA	NA	TRBJ2-3	TRBV5-1	TGCGCCAGCAGCGCGGGGACAGTTCCTAGCACAGATACGCAGTATTTT	CASSAGTVPSTDTQYF
NA	NA	TRBJ1-4	TRBV15	TGTGCCACCAGCAGCAGGCAGGGTGGTGAAAAACTGTTTTTT	CATSSRQGGEKLFF
once	NA	TRBJ1-6	TRBV18	TGTGCCAGCTCAAATAGGGGGTCCAGTTCACCCCTCCACTTT	CASSNRGSSSPLHF
few	NA	TRBJ1-2	TRBV7-2	TGTGCCAGCGCGGTTGCCCGTGGGCAGTCGTATGGCTACACCTTC	CASAVARGQSYGYTF
NA	NA	TRBJ1-3	TRBV2	TGTGCCAGCAACCCCCGGCAAAAGGGAAACACCATATATTTT	CASNPRQKGNTIYF
once	TRBD1	TRBJ1-1	TRBV19	TGTGCCAGTAGTGCCCGGACAGGTGAAGCTTTCTTT	CASSARTGEAFF
once	NA	TRBJ2-7	TRBV18	TGTGCCAGCTCACCACAGTCCCAGGGAACCTACGAGCAGTACTTC	CASSPQSQGTYEQYF
NA	NA	TRBJ1-2	TRBV6-6	TGTGCCAGCACCAGGGCCTCTGAGGGCTATGGCTACACCTTC	CASTRASEGYGYTF
NA	NA	TRBJ1-1	TRBV6-6	TGTGCCGCCAAAGGGCCTGGACAACTGAACACTGAAGCTTTCTTT	CAAKGPGQLNTEAFF
NA	NA	TRBJ2-5	TRBV11-2	TGTGCCAGCAGCTTAGGGGTGGGGCAAGAGACCCAGTACTTC	CASSLGVGQETQYF